This TCR beta chain stems from a study of cytomegalovirus exposure and HLA in healthy donors. Study outcomes and limitations: Differences between HLA loci emerged in a later analysis of TCR association rates, with DRB1 most and HLA-C fewest. Across donors, presence/absence analyses took sequencing depth to be roughly uniform. Relative to equally common others, HLA-associated TCR beta chains showed greater clonal expansion in a later analysis.

In the PCR, 60 Vbeta and 13 Jbeta primers were used. This table comes from immunoSEQ multiplex PCR, and its TCRdb copy is limited to in-frame clones, with some not included. Of roughly 160,000 clones listed, 82% are singletons. Notes on this clone: Its antigen is as yet unknown.

Source material: PBMCs. This clonotype originated in a male donor in good health and CMV-seropositive.

This chain's CDR3 is CASSLGGTSSGSIHEQYF. For the CDR3, the DNA is TGTGCCAGCAGCTTAGGCGGGACTTCAAGCGGGAGTATCCACGAGCAGTACTTC. V gene TRBV7-2 combines with J gene TRBJ2-7; 8 bases map to TRBD2. The CDR3 is 18 residues long. V was pared by 1 base and J by 5 bases, with 16 bases of the junction left unmatched. From germline, CDR1 is SGHTA and CDR2 FQGNSA. The whole variable domain, remainder taken from reference TRBV7-2 and TRBJ2-7, is GAGVSQSPSNKVTEKGKDVELRCDPISGHTALYWYRQSLGQGLEFLIYFQGNSAPDKSGLPSDRFSAERTGGSVSTLTIQRTQQEDSAVYLCASSLGGTSSGSIHEQYFGPGTRLTVT.